This T cell receptor beta chain was identified during a study of blood T cell repertoires in COVID-19. Study summary: Researchers got acute and convalescent COVID-19 samples from the United States, Italy and Spain. Sources were T cells, B-cell-depleted T cells, or PBMCs; the material itself was cDNA or gDNA.

In Seattle, patients joined the study during active infection and were tracked longitudinally. In the authors' methods: How many nucleated cells were present was estimated from reference gene primer amplification. TCRdb keeps only in-frame clones here, not all; method: immunoSEQ multiplex PCR. The V and J calls and clone size were taken over from that table, and D and trimming were inferred from the DNA. The sample gives 270,000 or so clones, 80% to 90% of which show up once; more than 10% is in the top ten. Germline V gives CDR1 LGHDT, CDR2 YNNKEL (reference sequence). With 4 bases removed from V and 2 bases from J, the gap between germline ends came to 26 bases. The CDR3 sequence is 20 residues long.

The origin of this receptor is a woman aged 25-40 years with COVID-19, enrolled during active disease. The sequenced sample consisted of peripheral blood. The genes are TRBV3-1 (or the pseudogene TRBV3-2) and TRBJ1-4, with D possibly TRBD1 on 6 matching bases. The CDR3 is CASSPPEFGGGVGTNEKLFF. The CDR3, as DNA: TGTGCCAGCAGCCCACCCGAGTTCGGGGGGGGCGTAGGCACTAATGAAAAACTGTTTTTT.